The 25 T cell receptor beta chains reported below all come from one sample, sequenced in a study of shared clonotypes between healthy human individuals. CD45RO-negative CD8 cells positively selected for CCR7 made up the naive population, which excluded terminally differentiated effector memory CD45RA+ cells. Here immunoSEQ multiplex PCR was the method, and the copy in TCRdb shows in-frame clones only, minus some. The sample has roughly 570,000 clones, roughly 98% seen once. Sequencing was carried out using naive CD8+ T cells sorted from blood. These receptors were obtained from a man between 25 and 39 years old in good health.

The V and J genes are TRBV6-5 and TRBJ2-1, with a weak D call TRBD2 (5 bases). CDR3 length equals 16 residues. V dropped 0 bases and J dropped 4 bases, with 13 bases sitting between them. Germline lookup yields CDR1 MNHEY and CDR2 SVGAGI. CDR3 sequence (DNA): TGTGCCAGCAGTTACTCGAATGTCCGGGGATACAATGAGCAGTTCTTC. This sequence encodes CASSYSNVRGYNEQFF.

The chain carries TRBV7-6 and TRBJ2-1; the D gene is possibly TRBD2 (5 bases). V lost 5 bases and J lost 2, with 13 bases in between. This CDR3 comprises 15 residues. Germline V gives CDR1 SGHVS, CDR2 FNYEAQ. In DNA form, the CDR3 reads TGTGCCAGCAGCCCGTCGGCGGGTGCCTACAATGAGCAGTTCTTC. Amino acids: CASSPSAGAYNEQFF. The whole variable domain, remainder taken from reference TRBV7-6 and TRBJ2-1, is GAGVSQSPRYKVTKRGQDVALRCDPISGHVSLYWYRQALGQGPEFLTYFNYEAQQDKSGLPNDRFSAERPEGSISTLTIQRTEQRDSAMYRCASSPSAGAYNEQFFGPGTRLTVL.

The chain links TRBV5-8 to TRBJ2-5; D call uncertain. Trimming stripped 5 bases from V and 4 bases from J, with 12 bases between. CDR1 and CDR2 from the germline V gene are SGHTS and YDEGEE. The CDR3 has 13 amino acids. In nucleotides, the CDR3 is TGTGCCAGCAGGGTTATACCTGGAGAGACCCAGTACTTC. Translating it yields CASRVIPGETQYF.

The count of this clone is one. The J gene is TRBJ2-5, the V gene TRBV30; D is uncertain. Looked up from germline, CDR1 is GTSNPN and CDR2 is SVGIG (reference sequence). The V and J ends lost 1 base and 4 bases respectively, with 7 bases between them. The length of the CDR3 is 12 residues. In DNA form, the CDR3 reads TGTGCCTGGAGTGAGTTGGGAGAGACCCAGTACTTC. It specifies CAWSELGETQYF.

The V gene is TRBV27, the J gene TRBJ2-7; weak D call: TRBD2 (5 bases). V was pared by 4 bases and J by 0 bases, with 10 bases between. Germline CDR1 is MNHEY and CDR2 is SMNVEV (reference sequence). The CDR3 is 14 residues long. The CDR3 nucleotides read TGTGCCAGCAGTTCCCCGGGGAGCTCCTACGAGCAGTACTTC. Amino acids: CASSSPGSSYEQYF.

DNA for the CDR3: TGTGCCAGCTCACGACAGGTGGGAGAGACCCAGTACTTC. This codes for CASSRQVGETQYF. The chain combines TRBV18 with TRBJ2-5; the D gene is possibly TRBD1 (6 bases). The CDR3 covers 13 residues. Between the trimmed V and J ends, which lost 4 bases and 4 bases, there was a span of 10 bases. CDR1 and CDR2 (germline): KGHSH, LQKENI.

The chain couples TRBV28 to TRBJ2-2; unclear D gene. V was clipped by 6 bases and J by 1 base, with 21 bases between them. Germline CDR1 reads MDHEN; CDR2 reads SYDVKM. The length of the CDR3 is 18 residues. The CDR3 sequence is CASRTVREEVVNTGELFF. The CDR3 coding sequence is TGTGCCAGCAGGACCGTAAGGGAAGAGGTAGTGAACACCGGGGAGCTGTTTTTT.

J is TRBJ2-1 and V is TRBV7-3; D is uncertain. Germline-derived CDR1 and CDR2 are SGHTA and FQGTGA. V lost 0 bases to trimming and J lost 2 bases, with 14 bases between them. The CDR3 contains 17 residues. The CDR3 reads CASSLTSPSIPYNEQFF. The CDR3 DNA sequence: TGTGCCAGCAGCTTAACATCGCCATCTATACCCTACAATGAGCAGTTCTTC.

The rearrangement links TRBV30 to TRBJ2-3; a possible D gene is TRBD1 (6 bases). With 1 base removed from V and 5 bases from J, the gap between germline ends came to 13 bases. The CDR3 consists of 14 residues. Per the germline V gene, CDR1 is GTSNPN and CDR2 is SVGIG (reference sequence). CDR3 region: CAWSGTGSGDTQYF. DNA of the CDR3: TGTGCCTGGAGTGGTACAGGGTCGGGAGATACGCAGTATTTT. The full variable domain, rest sourced from reference TRBV30 and TRBJ2-3, is SQTIHQWPATLVQPVGSPLSLECTVEGTSNPNLYWYRQAAGRGLQLLFYSVGIGQISSEVPQNLSASRPQDRQFILSSKKLLLSDSGFYLCAWSGTGSGDTQYFGPGTRLTVL.

The V call is TRBV27, the J call TRBJ2-1, with D unclear. The ends were cut back, 4 bases at V and 4 bases at J, with 14 bases in the middle. This CDR3 is built from 15 residues. Germline CDR1 MNHEY, CDR2 SMNVEV (reference sequence). The CDR3: CASSSEGLGYNEQFF. The CDR3 DNA reads TGTGCCAGCAGTTCGGAAGGCCTAGGTTACAATGAGCAGTTCTTC.

V is TRBV4-1 and J is TRBJ1-3; D remains unclear. The V gene's germline CDR1 is MGHRA and CDR2 YSYEKL. V lost 3 bases and J lost 8, with 23 bases in between. The length of the CDR3 is 17 residues. In DNA, the CDR3 is TGCGCCAGCAGCCATCCCCCTACTGGGGAGGGAGGTGACACCATATATTTT. It is translated as CASSHPPTGEGGDTIYF.

The V gene is TRBV27, the J gene TRBJ2-4; D is possibly TRBD2 (6 bases). V was clipped by 6 bases and J by 1 base, with 10 bases between them. The CDR3 contains 14 residues. Germline-derived CDR1 and CDR2 are MNHEY and SMNVEV (reference sequence). CDR3 bases: TGTGCCAGCAGGGCGCTAGCGGCCAAAAACATTCAGTACTTC. Translated: CASRALAAKNIQYF.

The chain links TRBV4-1 to TRBJ2-5; 8 bases are a match to TRBD2. CDR3 length equals 15 residues. V shed 1 base and J 2 bases; nucleotides not matched to a gene: 3. The V gene's germline CDR1 is MGHRA and CDR2 YSYEKL. The CDR3 nucleotides are TGCGCCAGCAGCCAAGTCGAGCGGGGGCAAGAGACCCAGTACTTC. It yields the protein CASSQVERGQETQYF.

This rearrangement joins TRBV7-2 to TRBJ1-5; D possibly corresponds to TRBD1 (6 bases). The CDR3 has 15 residues. V lost 0 bases and J 3 bases, leaving 9 bases between the germline ends. Germline CDR1 reads SGHTA; CDR2 reads FQGNSA. CDR3: CASSLAGGNNQPQHF. The CDR3 bases are TGTGCCAGCAGCTTAGCAGGGGGTAACAATCAGCCCCAGCATTTT.

CDR3 in amino acids: CASSIGGGDEQFF. The CDR3 DNA reads TGTGCCAGTAGTATTGGGGGGGGCGATGAGCAGTTCTTC. This chain uses TRBV19 with TRBJ2-1; possibly TRBD2 for D (7 bases). Germline V gene lookup returns CDR1 LNHDA and CDR2 SQIVND (reference sequence). V was trimmed by 3 bases and J by 8 bases, leaving 11 bases between them. The CDR3 runs 13 residues.

J is TRBJ2-7 and V is TRBV4-1, with 10 bases fitting TRBD2. The CDR3 has 16 residues. Germline assignment: CDR1 MGHRA and CDR2 YSYEKL. The junction had 10 bases not matched to a gene; V was cut back by 4 bases and J by 4 bases. CDR3 residues: CASSLSSGLAAYEQYF. The CDR3 nucleotides read TGCGCCAGCAGCCTTTCCTCTGGACTAGCGGCTTACGAGCAGTACTTC.

The V gene is TRBV28, the J gene TRBJ2-3, with D possibly matching TRBD2 (5 bases). This CDR3 is built from 16 residues. CDR1 is MDHEN and CDR2 is SYDVKM in the germline V gene. The V gene lost 5 bases and the J gene lost 0 bases, with 15 bases spanning the gap. For the CDR3, the DNA is TGTGCCAGCAGTCGAAAGCGGAACCCTAGCACAGATACGCAGTATTTT. It is translated as CASSRKRNPSTDTQYF.

This sequence joins TRBV2 and TRBJ2-6, with D perhaps assigned TRBD1 or TRBD2 (6 bases each). Trimming cost V 8 bases and J 3 bases, with 23 bases left between them. Germline CDR1 reads SNHLY; CDR2 reads FYNNEI. There are 18 residues in the CDR3. CDR3 region: CASPYRGGGRLGANVLTF. CDR3 nucleotide sequence: TGTGCCAGCCCCTACAGAGGGGGAGGACGCCTTGGGGCCAACGTCCTGACTTTC. The variable domain in full, completed from reference TRBV2 and TRBJ2-6, reads EPEVTQTPSHQVTQMGQEVILRCVPISNHLYFYWYRQILGQKVEFLVSFYNNEISEKSEIFDDQFSVERPDGSNFTLKIRSTKLEDSAMYFCASPYRGGGRLGANVLTFGAGSRLTVL.

This clone was detected only once. The chain combines TRBV7-9 with TRBJ1-3, with 7 bases lining up with TRBD1. The junction had 7 bases not matched to a gene; V was cut back by 3 bases and J by 8 bases. The CDR3 covers 14 residues. Germline CDR1 SEHNR, CDR2 FQNEAQ (reference sequence). The chain's CDR3 is CASSFFQGEYTIYF. As DNA, the CDR3 is TGTGCCAGCAGCTTTTTTCAGGGGGAATACACCATATATTTT.

The chain uses TRBV7-9 and TRBJ2-7; possibly TRBD1 for D (5 bases). V was trimmed by 5 bases and J by 4 bases, leaving 12 bases between them. The germline V gene encodes CDR1 SEHNR and CDR2 FQNEAQ (reference sequence). This CDR3 contains 13 residues. In DNA form, the CDR3 reads TGTGCCAGCAGCCCGACGACAGTATACGAGCAGTACTTC. Its translation: CASSPTTVYEQYF. Drawing the rest from reference TRBV7-9 and TRBJ2-7, the complete variable domain is DTGVSQNPRHKITKRGQNVTFRCDPISEHNRLYWYRQTLGQGPEFLTYFQNEAQLEKSRLLSDRFSAERPKGSFSTLEIQRTEQGDSAMYLCASSPTTVYEQYFGPGTRLTVT.

The genes are TRBV6-5 and TRBJ2-2; no firm D call. The CDR3 runs to 14 residues. Germline V gene lookup returns CDR1 MNHEY and CDR2 SVGAGI. The V and J ends lost 4 bases and 4 bases respectively, with 10 bases between them. The CDR3 DNA follows: TGTGCCAGCAGTTCTCGGATAGGCACCGGGGAGCTGTTTTTT. The encoded protein is CASSSRIGTGELFF.

The V gene is TRBV2, the J gene TRBJ1-1; TRBD1 matches 10 bases. J lost 6 bases, V lost 0 bases, and 13 bases had no gene match. The CDR3 has 18 amino acids. The germline V gene encodes CDR1 SNHLY and CDR2 FYNNEI. This chain's CDR3 is CASSEAGAGQGWYSEAFF. CDR3 coding DNA: TGTGCCAGCAGTGAAGCGGGGGCGGGACAGGGGTGGTACTCTGAAGCTTTCTTT.

This chain links TRBV7-8 with TRBJ2-6, with 8 bases identical to TRBD1. Trimming removed 7 bases from V and 0 bases from J; junction bases left unmatched: 8. Germline CDR1 and CDR2: SGHVS and FQNEAQ. CDR3 length: 17 amino acids. CDR3 sequence reads: CASTLGQGPSGANVLTF. Here the CDR3 DNA reads TGTGCCAGCACCCTAGGACAGGGCCCCTCTGGGGCCAACGTCCTGACTTTC.

The V gene is TRBV9, the J gene TRBJ2-2, with a possible D match to TRBD2 (5 bases). V shed 0 bases and J shed 5 bases, with 8 bases lying between them. Germline assignment: CDR1 SGDLS and CDR2 YYNGEE. The CDR3 runs to 14 residues. DNA of the CDR3: TGTGCCAGCAGCGTAGCTCGGGGAACCGGGGAGCTGTTTTTT. Its translation is CASSVARGTGELFF. The whole variable domain, filled in from reference TRBV9 and TRBJ2-2, reads DSGVTQTPKHLITATGQRVTLRCSPRSGDLSVYWYQQSLDQGLQFLIQYYNGEERAKGNILERFSAQQFPDLHSELNLSSLELGDSALYFCASSVARGTGELFFGEGSRLTVL.

Of note for this clone: This sample includes further DNA sequences coding for the same CDR3. J is TRBJ1-5 and V is TRBV9; D unclear. Germline V gene lookup returns CDR1 SGDLS and CDR2 YYNGEE. The CDR3 has 14 residues. Trimming removed 0 bases from V and 0 bases from J, with 4 bases in between. CDR3 sequence (DNA): TGTGCCAGCAGCGTAGGGGGTAGCAATCAGCCCCAGCATTTT. It is translated as CASSVGGSNQPQHF.